This T cell receptor (beta chain) came from a study of cytomegalovirus exposure and HLA in healthy donors. The PCR contained 60 Vbeta and 13 Jbeta primers. Libraries were prepared by immunoSEQ multiplex PCR; TCRdb keeps only in-frame clonotypes and omits some of them. Here the sample table reports 50,000 to 75,000 clones. This CDR3 spans 15 amino acids. Germline CDR1 is MGHRA and CDR2 is YSYEKL. The V end lost 5 bases, the J end lost 3 bases, and 16 bases lay between the germline ends. Sequencing used PBMCs. This receptor was obtained from a young woman in good health and CMV-seronegative. The J gene is TRBJ1-1, the V gene TRBV4-1; a weak D match, TRBD1 (6 bases). Here the CDR3 reads CASSSGQLSYTEAFF. The CDR3 region has the DNA TGCGCCAGCAGCTCAGGACAGCTATCATACACTGAAGCTTTCTTT.